These T cell receptor beta chains were read from a single sample in a study of radiotherapy plus CTLA-4 blockade in lung cancer. Libraries were prepared by immunoSEQ multiplex PCR; TCRdb keeps only in-frame clonotypes and omits some of them. The sample yields tens of thousands of clones, around 70% seen once. The sequencing here drew on peripheral blood, taken from a patient treated with radiotherapy plus ipilimumab. All receptors derive from a human donor with non-small cell lung cancer who had stable disease on radiotherapy plus ipilimumab. CDR3s include the opening cysteine and the closing phenylalanine or tryptophan. Fields, in order: J gene, clone size, D gene, V gene, CDR3 DNA, CDR3 protein. The D gene is left open where the match is weak. A clone size is listed for some rows: how often the clone was seen (once, few, many), or a class if it is expanded.

>TRBJ1-4|-|TRBD1|TRBV5-4
TGTGCCAGCAGCTTACAGGGGGCGGGGGAAAAACTGTTTTTT
CASSLQGAGEKLFF
>TRBJ2-1|-|-|TRBV5-4
TGTGCCAGCAGCTCCTCTGGCTCCTACAATGAGCAGTTCTTC
CASSSSGSYNEQFF
>TRBJ2-5|-|-|TRBV28
TGTGCCAGCAGTCTCCGGGAGACCCAGTACTTC
CASSLRETQYF
>TRBJ1-5|few|TRBD1|TRBV7-2
TGTGCCAGCAGCCCTAGGACAGGGGCTCAGCCCCAGCATTTT
CASSPRTGAQPQHF
>TRBJ1-1|once|TRBD1|TRBV2
TGTGCCAGCCAGCTCGGGACAGGATCTATGAACACTGAAGCTTTCTTT
CASQLGTGSMNTEAFF
>TRBJ1-5|-|-|TRBV2
TGTGCCAGCACGACAGAGAATAATCAGCCCCAGCATTTT
CASTTENNQPQHF
>TRBJ1-5|-|TRBD1|TRBV2
TGTGCCAGCAATTCCGGGACAGGGGTACATCAGCCCCAGCATTTT
CASNSGTGVHQPQHF
>TRBJ2-1|-|TRBD1|TRBV19
TGTGCCAGTAGACAGTCGCGAACAGGGGATTACAATGAGCAGTTCTTC
CASRQSRTGDYNEQFF
>TRBJ2-1|-|TRBD2|TRBV27
TGTGCCAGCAGTGGCCCAGGACTAGCGGGAGTTAATGAGCAGTTCTTC
CASSGPGLAGVNEQFF
>TRBJ2-1|once|-|TRBV7-2
TGTGCCAGCAGCGCCCGGGGTGAGCAGTTCTTC
CASSARGEQFF
>TRBJ2-7|-|TRBD2|TRBV27
TGTGCCAGCAGTCTAAAACCCGGGACTAGCTTTAGCTCCTACGAGCAGTACTTC
CASSLKPGTSFSSYEQYF
>TRBJ2-1|-|-|TRBV28
TGTGCCAGCAGGCGTCGGGACGGCTACAATGAGCAGTTCTTC
CASRRRDGYNEQFF
>TRBJ2-5|-|-|TRBV18
TGTGCCAGCTCACCCTCCCCAGAGACCCAGTACTTC
CASSPSPETQYF
>TRBJ1-1|-|-|TRBV2
TGTGCCAGCCGGCGGTTCTCCACTGAAGCTTTCTTT
CASRRFSTEAFF
>TRBJ2-7|-|-|TRBV9
TGTGCCAGCAGCGAAACAGCAGGGGGGTCCTACGAGCAGTACTTC
CASSETAGGSYEQYF
>TRBJ2-1|-|-|TRBV19
TGTGCCAGTAGTACTATGGGTAATGAGCAGTTCTTC
CASSTMGNEQFF
>TRBJ1-3|-|TRBD1|TRBV27
TGTGCCAGCAGTTTAACAGGGGACTCTGGAAACACCATATATTTT
CASSLTGDSGNTIYF
>TRBJ1-6|few|-|TRBV7-9
TGTGCCAGCGCCCCGACAGGCAAATCACCCCTCCACTTT
CASAPTGKSPLHF
>TRBJ2-3|-|TRBD2|TRBV29-1
TGCAGCATACAGCGGGACACAGATACGCAGTATTTT
CSIQRDTDTQYF
>TRBJ1-4|few|-|TRBV6-4
TGTGCCAGCAGTGACGTCGCACCGAATGAAAAACTGTTTTTT
CASSDVAPNEKLFF
>TRBJ2-1|-|TRBD2|TRBV11-2
TGTGCCAGCAGCTTAGGACTAGCGGGAGTTGGGTCCTACAATGAGCAGTTCTTC
CASSLGLAGVGSYNEQFF
>TRBJ2-5|-|-|TRBV29-1
TGCAGCGTTACGGGGGTTACGGACCAAGAGACCCAGTACTTC
CSVTGVTDQETQYF
>TRBJ2-5|-|-|TRBV7-9
TGTGCCAGCAGCTTCAGGGAGACCCAGTACTTC
CASSFRETQYF
>TRBJ1-5|-|-|TRBV19
TGTGCCAGTAGTATAGGGGCCCCTCAGCCCCAGCATTTT
CASSIGAPQPQHF
>TRBJ2-1|-|TRBD2|TRBV14
TGTGCCAGCAGCGACGACGGGACTAGCGGGAGAAAGGAGCAGTTCTTC
CASSDDGTSGRKEQFF
>TRBJ2-6|-|TRBD1|TRBV7-9
TGTGCCAGCAGCTTAGACCCGGGACAGGGGGCATCTGGGGCCAACGTCCTGACTTTC
CASSLDPGQGASGANVLTF
>TRBJ2-5|-|-|TRBV7-2
TGTGCCAGCAGCTTAGGGGCTGGGACCCAGTACTTC
CASSLGAGTQYF
>TRBJ1-2|-|-|TRBV2
TGTGCCAGCAGTGAAGTGTCAGCAATCTATGGCTACACCTTC
CASSEVSAIYGYTF
>TRBJ2-1|-|-|TRBV20-1
TGCAGTGCTAGAGCAGACAATGAGCAGTTCTTC
CSARADNEQFF
>TRBJ2-7|-|TRBD2|TRBV6-5
TGTGCCAGCAGGACTAGCGGTACCACCTACGAGCAGTACTTC
CASRTSGTTYEQYF
>TRBJ1-3|few|-|TRBV5-1
TGCGCCAGCAGCTTGGTATATTCCACCTCTGGAAACACCATATATTTT
CASSLVYSTSGNTIYF
>TRBJ2-3|-|TRBD1|TRBV30
TGTGCCTGGAGTCGGACAGGGGGTAAAGATACGCAGTATTTT
CAWSRTGGKDTQYF
>TRBJ2-1|-|-|TRBV15
TGTGCCACCAGCAGAGATTCTGGACGCACAGCCTACAATGAGCAGTTCTTC
CATSRDSGRTAYNEQFF
>TRBJ2-1|-|TRBD2|TRBV7-3
TGTGCCAGCAGCTTAAAGGGAAGCGGGGGAAACAATGAGCAGTTCTTC
CASSLKGSGGNNEQFF
>TRBJ2-7|-|-|TRBV18
TGTGCCAGCTCACCCGGACAGTACGAGCAGTACTTC
CASSPGQYEQYF
>TRBJ2-5|-|-|TRBV7-9
TGTGCCAGCAGCTTAGCGTCCTATACAGGCGGAGCGACCCAGTACTTC
CASSLASYTGGATQYF